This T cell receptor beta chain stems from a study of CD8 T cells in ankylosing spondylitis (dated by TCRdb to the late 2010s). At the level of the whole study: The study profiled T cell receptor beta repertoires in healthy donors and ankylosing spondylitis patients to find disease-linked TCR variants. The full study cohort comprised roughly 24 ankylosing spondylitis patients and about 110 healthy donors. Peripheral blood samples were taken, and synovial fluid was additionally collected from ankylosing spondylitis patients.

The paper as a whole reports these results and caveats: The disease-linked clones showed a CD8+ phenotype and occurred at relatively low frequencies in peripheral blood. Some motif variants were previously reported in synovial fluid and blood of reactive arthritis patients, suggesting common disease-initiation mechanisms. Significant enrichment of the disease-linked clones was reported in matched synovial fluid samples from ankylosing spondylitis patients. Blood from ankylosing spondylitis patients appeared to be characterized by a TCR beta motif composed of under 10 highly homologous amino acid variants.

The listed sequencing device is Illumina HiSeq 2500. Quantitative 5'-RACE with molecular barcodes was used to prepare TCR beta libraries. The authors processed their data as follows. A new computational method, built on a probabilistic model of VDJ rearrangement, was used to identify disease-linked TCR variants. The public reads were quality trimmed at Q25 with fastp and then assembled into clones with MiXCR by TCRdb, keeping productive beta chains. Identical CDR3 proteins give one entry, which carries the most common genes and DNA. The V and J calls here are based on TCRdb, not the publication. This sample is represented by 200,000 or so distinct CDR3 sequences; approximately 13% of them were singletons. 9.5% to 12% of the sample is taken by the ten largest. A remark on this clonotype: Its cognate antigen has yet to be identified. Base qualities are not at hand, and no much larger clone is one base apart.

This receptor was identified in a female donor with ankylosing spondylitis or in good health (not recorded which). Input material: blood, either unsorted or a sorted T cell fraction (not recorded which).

The DNA is as follows: TGCGCCAGCAGCCAAGGGCCAGGGATGGTCTACGAGCAGTACTTC. Its protein product is CASSQGPGMVYEQYF. The sequence links TRBV4-1 to TRBJ2-7; the D gene is perhaps TRBD1, from 5 matching bases. The junction carries 13 bases between V and J, which are trimmed by 1 base and 3 bases respectively. As encoded in the germline V gene, CDR1 is MGHRA while CDR2 is YSYEKL. CDR3 length: 15 amino acids, cysteine to phenylalanine. This entry keeps only the CDR3 DNA: 45 bases, framed from base 1.